The present TCR beta chain was sequenced within a study of regulatory T cells in long-lasting Graves disease. Study results and caveats: The sample size was small, and this may have reduced accuracy. Persistent patients had more shared public clonotypes (2,741) than new patients (about 900).

Noted time point: persistent/refractory GD, antithyroid drugs over 5 years with positive TRAb. PBMC RNA was the source of the TCR library. The CDR3 has 16 residues. Germline-derived CDR1 and CDR2 are SGHRS and YFSETQ. V was trimmed by 3 bases and J by 2 bases, leaving 17 bases between them. iRepertoire HTBI primers and Arm-PCR of CDR3 regions built TCR beta libraries. From the multiplex PCR reads, TCRdb called clonotypes with MiXCR, one entry per CDR3 protein. Of around 500,000 distinct CDR3 sequences in the sample, less than 25% were seen once. This clonotype was found once. Its specificity is not known.

Here the sequenced sample was peripheral blood mononuclear cells (PBMCs), taken when the disease was refractory, from a patient treated with antithyroid drugs. The origin of this receptor is a female donor with Graves disease. The rearrangement links TRBV5-1 to TRBJ1-1; maybe TRBD1 (6 bases). The CDR3 sequence is CASSWTTGILNTEAFF. CDR3 sequence (DNA): TGCGCCAGCAGCTGGACCACAGGGATTCTAAACACTGAAGCTTTCTTT.